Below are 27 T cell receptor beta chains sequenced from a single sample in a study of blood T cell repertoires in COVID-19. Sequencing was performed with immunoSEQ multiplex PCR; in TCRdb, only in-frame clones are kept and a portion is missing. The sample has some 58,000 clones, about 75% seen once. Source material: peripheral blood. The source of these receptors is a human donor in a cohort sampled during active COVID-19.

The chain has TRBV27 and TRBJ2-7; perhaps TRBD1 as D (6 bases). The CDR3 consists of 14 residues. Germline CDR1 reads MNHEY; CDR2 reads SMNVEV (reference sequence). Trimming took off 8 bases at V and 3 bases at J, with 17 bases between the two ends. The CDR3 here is CASAKWGTIYEQYF. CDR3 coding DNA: TGTGCCAGCGCGAAGTGGGGGACAATCTACGAGCAGTACTTC.

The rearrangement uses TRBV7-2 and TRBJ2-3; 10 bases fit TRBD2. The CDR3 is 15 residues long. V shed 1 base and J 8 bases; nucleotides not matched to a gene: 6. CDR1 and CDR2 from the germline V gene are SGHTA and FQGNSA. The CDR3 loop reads CASSLGAGGGPTQYF. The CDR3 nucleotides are TGTGCCAGCAGCTTAGGAGCGGGGGGGGGACCTACGCAGTATTTT. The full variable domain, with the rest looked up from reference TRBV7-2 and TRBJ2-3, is GAGVSQSPSNKVTEKGKDVELRCDPISGHTALYWYRQSLGQGLEFLIYFQGNSAPDKSGLPSDRFSAERTGGSVSTLTIQRTQQEDSAVYLCASSLGAGGGPTQYFGPGTRLTVL.

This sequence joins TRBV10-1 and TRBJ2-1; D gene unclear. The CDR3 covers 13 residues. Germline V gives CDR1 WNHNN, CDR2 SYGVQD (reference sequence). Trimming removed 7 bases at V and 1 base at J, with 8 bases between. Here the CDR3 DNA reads TGCGCCAGCACCCGGGTTTCCTACAATGAGCAGTTCTTC. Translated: CASTRVSYNEQFF.

CDR3 residues: CASSPGLAGGDTQYF. The DNA of the CDR3 is TGTGCCAGCAGCCCGGGGCTAGCGGGAGGGGATACGCAGTATTTT. V usage is TRBV7-3 and J usage is TRBJ2-3; 12 bases are a match to TRBD2. The germline gives CDR1 SGHTA, CDR2 FQGTGA. V lost 5 bases to trimming and J lost 6 bases; unmatched junction nucleotides: 6. The CDR3 runs to 15 residues.

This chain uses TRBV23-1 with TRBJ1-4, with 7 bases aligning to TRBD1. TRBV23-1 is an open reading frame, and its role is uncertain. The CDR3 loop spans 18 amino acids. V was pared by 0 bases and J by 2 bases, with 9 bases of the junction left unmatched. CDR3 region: CASSQSAGRGWTNEKLFF. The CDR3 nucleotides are TGCGCCAGCAGTCAATCGGCGGGCAGGGGGTGGACTAATGAAAAACTGTTTTTT.

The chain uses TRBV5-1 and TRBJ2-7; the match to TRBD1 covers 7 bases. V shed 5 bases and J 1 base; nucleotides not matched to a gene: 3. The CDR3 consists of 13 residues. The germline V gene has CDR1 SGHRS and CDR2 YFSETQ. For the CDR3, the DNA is TGCGCCAGCAGGCAGGGGGATTCCTACGAGCAGTACTTC. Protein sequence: CASRQGDSYEQYF.

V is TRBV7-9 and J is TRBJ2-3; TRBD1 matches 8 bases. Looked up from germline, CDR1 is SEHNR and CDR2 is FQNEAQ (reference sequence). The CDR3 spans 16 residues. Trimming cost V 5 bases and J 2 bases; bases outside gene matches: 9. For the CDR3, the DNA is TGTGCCAGCAGCCCCCGGGACAGGCCGGACACAGATACGCAGTATTTT. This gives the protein CASSPRDRPDTDTQYF.

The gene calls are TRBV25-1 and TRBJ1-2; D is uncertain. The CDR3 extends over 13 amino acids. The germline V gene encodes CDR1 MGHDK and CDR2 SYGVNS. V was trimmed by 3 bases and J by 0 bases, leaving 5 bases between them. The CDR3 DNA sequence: TGTGCCAGCAGTGACCCTCCTAACTATGGCTACACCTTC. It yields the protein CASSDPPNYGYTF.

The CDR3 loop reads CAIMSRGEGTQYF. The CDR3 bases are TGTGCCATCATGAGTCGAGGGGAGGGTACGCAGTATTTT. This chain joins TRBV10-3 and TRBJ2-3; 7 positions agree with TRBD2. Per the germline V gene, CDR1 is ENHRY and CDR2 is SYGVKD. The CDR3 is made up of 13 amino acids. V lost 7 bases, J lost 8 bases, and 9 bases stayed unmatched.

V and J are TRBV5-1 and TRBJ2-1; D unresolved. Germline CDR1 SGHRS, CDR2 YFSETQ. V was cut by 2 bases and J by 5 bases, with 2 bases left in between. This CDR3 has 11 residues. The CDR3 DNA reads TGCGCCAGCAGCTTCAACAATGAGCAGTTCTTC. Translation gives CASSFNNEQFF.

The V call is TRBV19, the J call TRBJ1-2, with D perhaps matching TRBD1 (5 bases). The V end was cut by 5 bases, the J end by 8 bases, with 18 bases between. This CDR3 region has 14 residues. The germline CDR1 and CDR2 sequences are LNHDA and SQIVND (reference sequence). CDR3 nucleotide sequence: TGTGCCAGTAGTCCCTCCAGTGCAGGGCAAGGCTACACCTTC. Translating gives CASSPSSAGQGYTF.

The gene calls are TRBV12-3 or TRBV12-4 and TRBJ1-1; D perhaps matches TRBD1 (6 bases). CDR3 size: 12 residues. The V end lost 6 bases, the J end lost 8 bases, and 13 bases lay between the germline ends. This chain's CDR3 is CASSHLQGEAFF. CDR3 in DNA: TGTGCCAGCAGCCACCTACAGGGAGAAGCTTTCTTT.

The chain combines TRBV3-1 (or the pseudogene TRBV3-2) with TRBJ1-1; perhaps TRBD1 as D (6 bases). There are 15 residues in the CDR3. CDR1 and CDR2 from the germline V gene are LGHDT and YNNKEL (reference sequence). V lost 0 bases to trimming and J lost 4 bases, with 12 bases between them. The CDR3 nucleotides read TGTGCCAGCAGCCAAGATGGCAGGGGATTCACTGAAGCTTTCTTT. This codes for CASSQDGRGFTEAFF.

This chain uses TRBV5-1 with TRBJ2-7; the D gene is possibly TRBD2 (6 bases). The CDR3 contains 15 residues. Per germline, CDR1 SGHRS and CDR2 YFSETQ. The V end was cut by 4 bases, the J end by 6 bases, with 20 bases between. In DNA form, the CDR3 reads TGCGCCAGCAGCGACCAGCCGGGACTGGCCGCCGAGCAGTACTTC. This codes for CASSDQPGLAAEQYF.

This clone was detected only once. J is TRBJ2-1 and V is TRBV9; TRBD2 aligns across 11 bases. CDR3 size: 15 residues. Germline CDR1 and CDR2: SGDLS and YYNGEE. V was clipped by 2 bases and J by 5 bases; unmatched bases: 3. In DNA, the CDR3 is TGTGCCAGCAGCGTTAGCGGGAGGGGGGACAATGAGCAGTTCTTC. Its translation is CASSVSGRGDNEQFF.

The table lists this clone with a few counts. The CDR3 DNA sequence: TGTGCCAGCAGTATTACGACAGGGAGACAAGAGACCCAGTACTTC. This translates into CASSITTGRQETQYF. This chain connects TRBV27 to TRBJ2-5, with 7 positions matching TRBD1. CDR3 length: 15 amino acids. Germline trimming cut 5 bases from V and 2 bases from J; bases unmatched to any gene: 8. Germline V CDR1 and CDR2: MNHEY, SMNVEV (reference sequence).

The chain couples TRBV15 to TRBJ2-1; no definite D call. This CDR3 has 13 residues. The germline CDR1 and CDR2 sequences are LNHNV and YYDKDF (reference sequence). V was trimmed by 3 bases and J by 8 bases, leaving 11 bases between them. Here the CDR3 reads CATSRWYRDEQFF. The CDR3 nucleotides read TGTGCCACCAGCAGGTGGTATCGGGATGAGCAGTTCTTC. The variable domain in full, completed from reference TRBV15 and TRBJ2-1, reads DAMVIQNPRYQVTQFGKPVTLSCSQTLNHNVMYWYQQKSSQAPKLLFHYYDKDFNNEADTPDNFQSRRPNTSFCFLDIRSPGLGDTAMYLCATSRWYRDEQFFGPGTRLTVL.

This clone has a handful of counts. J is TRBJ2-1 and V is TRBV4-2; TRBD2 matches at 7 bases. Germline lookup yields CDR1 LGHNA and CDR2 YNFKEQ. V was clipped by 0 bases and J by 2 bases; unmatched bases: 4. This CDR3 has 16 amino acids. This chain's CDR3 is CASSQDWAGAYNEQFF. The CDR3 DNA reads TGTGCCAGCAGCCAAGATTGGGCGGGGGCCTACAATGAGCAGTTCTTC.

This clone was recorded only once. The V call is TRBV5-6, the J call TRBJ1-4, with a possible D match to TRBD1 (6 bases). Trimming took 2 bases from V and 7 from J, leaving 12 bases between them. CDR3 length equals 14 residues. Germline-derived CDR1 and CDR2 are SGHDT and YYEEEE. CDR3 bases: TGTGCCAGCAGCTTATCAGGGGCGGGTGAAAAACTGTTTTTT. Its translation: CASSLSGAGEKLFF.

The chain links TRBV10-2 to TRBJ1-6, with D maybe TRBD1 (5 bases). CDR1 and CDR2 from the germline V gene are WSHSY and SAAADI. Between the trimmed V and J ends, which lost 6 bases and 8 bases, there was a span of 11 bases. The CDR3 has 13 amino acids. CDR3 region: CASRRGEDSPLHF. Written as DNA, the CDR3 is TGCGCCAGCAGACGGGGGGAGGATTCACCCCTCCACTTT.

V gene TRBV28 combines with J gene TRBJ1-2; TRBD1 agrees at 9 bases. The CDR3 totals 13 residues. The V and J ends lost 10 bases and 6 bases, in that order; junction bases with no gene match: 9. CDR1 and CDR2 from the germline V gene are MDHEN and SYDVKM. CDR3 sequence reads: CAIYRGPGDGYTF. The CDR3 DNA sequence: TGTGCCATCTACAGGGGGCCGGGGGATGGCTACACCTTC.

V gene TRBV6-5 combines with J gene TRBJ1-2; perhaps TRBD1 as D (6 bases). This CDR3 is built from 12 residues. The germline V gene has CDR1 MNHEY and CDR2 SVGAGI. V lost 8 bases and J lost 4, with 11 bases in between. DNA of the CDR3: TGTGCCAGCGGACAGAAGACCTATGGCTACACCTTC. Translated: CASGQKTYGYTF.

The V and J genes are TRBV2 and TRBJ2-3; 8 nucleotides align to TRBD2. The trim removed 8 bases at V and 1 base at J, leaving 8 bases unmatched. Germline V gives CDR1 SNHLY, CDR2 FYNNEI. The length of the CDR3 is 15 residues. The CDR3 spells CASPTGTRGTDTQYF. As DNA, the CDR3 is TGTGCCAGCCCAACCGGGACTAGGGGCACAGATACGCAGTATTTT.

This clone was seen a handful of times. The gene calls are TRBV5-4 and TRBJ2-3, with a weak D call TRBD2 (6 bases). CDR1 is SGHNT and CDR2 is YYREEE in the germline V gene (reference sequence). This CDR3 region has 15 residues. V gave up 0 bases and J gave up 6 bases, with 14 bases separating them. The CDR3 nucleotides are TGTGCCAGCAGCTTGGCCAAAGCTAGCGCGGATACGCAGTATTTT. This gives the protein CASSLAKASADTQYF.

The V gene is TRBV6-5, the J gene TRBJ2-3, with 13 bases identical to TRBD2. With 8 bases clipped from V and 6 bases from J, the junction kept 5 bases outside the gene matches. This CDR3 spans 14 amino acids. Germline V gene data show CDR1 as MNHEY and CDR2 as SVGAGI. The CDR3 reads CASGLAGEGDTQYF. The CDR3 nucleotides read TGTGCCAGCGGACTAGCGGGAGAAGGGGATACGCAGTATTTT.

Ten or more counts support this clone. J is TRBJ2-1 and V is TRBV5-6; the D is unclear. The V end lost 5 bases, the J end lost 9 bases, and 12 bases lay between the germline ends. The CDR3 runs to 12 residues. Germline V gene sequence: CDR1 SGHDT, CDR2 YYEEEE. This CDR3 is CASSFEAREQFF. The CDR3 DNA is TGTGCCAGCAGTTTCGAAGCCCGTGAGCAGTTCTTC.

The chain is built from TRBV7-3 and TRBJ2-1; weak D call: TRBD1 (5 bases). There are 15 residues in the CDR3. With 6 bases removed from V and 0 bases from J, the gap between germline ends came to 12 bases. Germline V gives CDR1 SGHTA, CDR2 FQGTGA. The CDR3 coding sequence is TGTGCCAGCAGTTCGGACACCCACTCCTACAATGAGCAGTTCTTC. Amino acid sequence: CASSSDTHSYNEQFF.